These 7 T cell receptor beta chains were sequenced from one sample in a study of OX40 agonist ivuxolimab in advanced cancers. Sequenced by immunoSEQ multiplex PCR; TCRdb stores in-frame clones only, minus some. The sample holds some 65,000 clones, around 90% seen once. Material: CD4+ or CD8+ T cells sorted from blood, obtained in a trial of the OX40 agonist ivuxolimab. The receptor source for this set is an adult with an advanced solid tumor such as melanoma, head and neck, liver or kidney cancer.

This chain links TRBV7-3 with TRBJ2-7; possible D gene TRBD2, 6 bases. Germline assignment: CDR1 SGHTA and CDR2 FQGTGA. The CDR3 length is 15 residues. V gave up 2 bases and J gave up 2 bases, with 13 bases separating them. CDR3 bases: TGTGCCAGCAGCTTAGTATTTGGGGGGACCTACGAGCAGTACTTC. This codes for CASSLVFGGTYEQYF.

This clone has only one observation. The chain employs TRBV27 and TRBJ1-2, with a weak D call TRBD1 (5 bases). The V and J ends lost 3 bases and 4 bases respectively, with 6 bases between them. The CDR3 consists of 12 residues. The germline V gene has CDR1 MNHEY and CDR2 SMNVEV (reference sequence). The CDR3 DNA follows: TGTGCCAGCAGTTTTCAGGGCTATGGCTACACCTTC. As protein: CASSFQGYGYTF.

J is TRBJ1-1 and V is TRBV5-1, with D tentatively TRBD1 (5 bases). CDR1 is SGHRS, CDR2 YFSETQ, per germline. This CDR3 comprises 15 residues. Between the trimmed V and J ends, which lost 3 bases and 4 bases, there was a span of 16 bases. The CDR3: CASSSRGVGSTEAFF. The CDR3 DNA reads as TGCGCCAGCAGCTCCCGGGGGGTAGGGTCCACTGAAGCTTTCTTT.

The chain combines TRBV7-3 with TRBJ2-3; D is ambiguous. The V end was cut by 1 base, the J end by 6 bases, with 8 bases between. This CDR3 comprises 13 residues. Germline V gives CDR1 SGHTA, CDR2 FQGTGA. CDR3 region: CASSLSIGDTQYF. The CDR3, as DNA: TGTGCCAGCAGCTTAAGTATAGGGGATACGCAGTATTTT.

The chain joins TRBV19 to TRBJ1-2; 9 bases map to TRBD1. V gave up 6 bases and J gave up 4 bases; unmatched junction bases: 6. The V gene's germline CDR1 is LNHDA and CDR2 SQIVND (reference sequence). This CDR3 has 14 amino acids. The CDR3 is CASRSSGQGYGYTF. In nucleotides, the CDR3 is TGTGCCAGTAGGTCCTCGGGACAGGGCTATGGCTACACCTTC.

The chain uses TRBV30 and TRBJ1-2; no clear D gene. This CDR3 contains 10 residues. V lost 3 bases and J 4 bases, leaving 3 bases between the germline ends. Germline CDR1 is GTSNPN and CDR2 is SVGIG (reference sequence). The CDR3 loop reads CAWRLYGYTF. The CDR3, as DNA: TGTGCCTGGAGGCTCTATGGCTACACCTTC. The complete variable domain, with remaining parts taken from reference TRBV30 and TRBJ1-2, reads SQTIHQWPATLVQPVGSPLSLECTVEGTSNPNLYWYRQAAGRGLQLLFYSVGIGQISSEVPQNLSASRPQDRQFILSSKKLLLSDSGFYLCAWRLYGYTFGSGTRLTVV.

A single count supports this clone. This chain links TRBV19 with TRBJ1-2, with 8 bases that match TRBD1. The germline gives CDR1 LNHDA, CDR2 SQIVND (reference sequence). The CDR3 contains 16 residues. Trimming removed 5 bases from V and 4 bases from J; junction bases left unmatched: 12. CDR3 sequence reads: CASSSFDRGLAYGYTF. The CDR3 DNA sequence: TGTGCCAGTAGTTCCTTCGACAGGGGCCTTGCCTATGGCTACACCTTC.